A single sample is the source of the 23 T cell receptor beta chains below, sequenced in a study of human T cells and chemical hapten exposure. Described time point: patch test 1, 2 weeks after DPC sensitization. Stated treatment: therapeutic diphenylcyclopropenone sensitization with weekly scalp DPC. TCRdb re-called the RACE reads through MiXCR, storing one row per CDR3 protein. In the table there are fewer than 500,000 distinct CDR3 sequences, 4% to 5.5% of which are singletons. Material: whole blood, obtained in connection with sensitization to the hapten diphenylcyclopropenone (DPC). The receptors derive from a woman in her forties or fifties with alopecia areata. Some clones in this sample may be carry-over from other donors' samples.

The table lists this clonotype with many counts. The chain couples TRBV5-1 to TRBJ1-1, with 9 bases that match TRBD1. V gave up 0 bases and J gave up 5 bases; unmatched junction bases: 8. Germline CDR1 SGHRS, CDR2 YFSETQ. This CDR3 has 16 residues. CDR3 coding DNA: TGCGCCAGCAGCTTGGGGACAGGGGTCCTGGATACTGAAGCTTTCTTT. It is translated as CASSLGTGVLDTEAFF.

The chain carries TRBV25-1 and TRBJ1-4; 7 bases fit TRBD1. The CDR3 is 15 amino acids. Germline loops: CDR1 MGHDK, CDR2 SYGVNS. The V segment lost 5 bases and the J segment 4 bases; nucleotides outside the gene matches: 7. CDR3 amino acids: CASSLGTALNEKLFF. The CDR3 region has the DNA TGTGCCAGCAGTTTAGGGACAGCACTTAATGAAAAACTGTTTTTT. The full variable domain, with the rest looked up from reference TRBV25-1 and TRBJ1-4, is EADIYQTPRYLVIGTGKKITLECSQTMGHDKMYWYQQDPGMELHLIHYSYGVNSTEKGDLSSESTVSRIRTEHFPLTLESARPSHTSQYLCASSLGTALNEKLFFGSGTQLSVL.

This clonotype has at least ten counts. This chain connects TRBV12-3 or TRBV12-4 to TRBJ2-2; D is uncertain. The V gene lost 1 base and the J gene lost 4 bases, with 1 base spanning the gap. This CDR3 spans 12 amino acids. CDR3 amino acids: CASSLGTGELFF. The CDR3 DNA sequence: TGTGCCAGCAGTTTAGGCACCGGGGAGCTGTTTTTT.

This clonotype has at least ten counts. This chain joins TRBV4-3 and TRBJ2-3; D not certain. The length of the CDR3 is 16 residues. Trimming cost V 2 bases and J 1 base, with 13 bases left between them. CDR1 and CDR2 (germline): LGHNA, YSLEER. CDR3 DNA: TGCGCCAGCAGCCAATCCGGAGCTCCCGGCACAGATACGCAGTATTTT. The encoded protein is CASSQSGAPGTDTQYF.

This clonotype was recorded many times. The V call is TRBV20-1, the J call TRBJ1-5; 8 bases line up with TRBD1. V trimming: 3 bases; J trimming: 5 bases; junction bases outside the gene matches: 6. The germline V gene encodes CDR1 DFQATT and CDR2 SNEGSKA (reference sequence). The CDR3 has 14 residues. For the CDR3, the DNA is TGCAGTGCTAGGGGCGGACAGGGCCATCAGCCCCAGCATTTT. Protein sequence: CSARGGQGHQPQHF.

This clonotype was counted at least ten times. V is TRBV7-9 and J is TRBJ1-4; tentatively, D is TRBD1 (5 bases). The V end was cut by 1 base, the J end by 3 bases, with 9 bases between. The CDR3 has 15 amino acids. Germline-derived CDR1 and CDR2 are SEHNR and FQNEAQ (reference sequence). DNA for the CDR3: TGTGCCAGCAGCTTAGGACGGGGGGCTAATGAAAAACTGTTTTTT. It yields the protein CASSLGRGANEKLFF.

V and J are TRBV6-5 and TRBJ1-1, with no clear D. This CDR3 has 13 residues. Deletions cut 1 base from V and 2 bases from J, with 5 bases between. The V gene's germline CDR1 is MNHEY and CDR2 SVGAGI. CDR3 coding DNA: TGTGCCAGCAGTTACTTCCGCAACACTGAAGCTTTCTTT. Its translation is CASSYFRNTEAFF.

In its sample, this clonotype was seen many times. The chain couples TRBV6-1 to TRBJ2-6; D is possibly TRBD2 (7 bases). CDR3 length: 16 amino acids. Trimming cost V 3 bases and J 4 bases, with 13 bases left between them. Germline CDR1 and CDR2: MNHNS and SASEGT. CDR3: CASSDSGGAGANVLTF. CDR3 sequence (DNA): TGTGCCAGCAGTGATTCGGGGGGCGCCGGGGCCAACGTCCTGACTTTC.

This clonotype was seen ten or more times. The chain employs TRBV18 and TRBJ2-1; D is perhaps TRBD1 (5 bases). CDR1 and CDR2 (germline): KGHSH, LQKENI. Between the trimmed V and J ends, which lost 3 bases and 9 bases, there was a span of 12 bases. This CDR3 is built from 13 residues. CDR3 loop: CASSPRPDSEQFF. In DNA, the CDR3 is TGTGCCAGCTCACCTCGACCAGACAGTGAGCAGTTCTTC.

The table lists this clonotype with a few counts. CDR3 in amino acids: CASSLSPGPQGRAFF. The CDR3 nucleotides read TGTGCCAGCAGTTTATCCCCGGGCCCGCAGGGGAGGGCTTTCTTT. The V gene is TRBV28, the J gene TRBJ1-1, with TRBD1 as a possible D gene (6 bases). Trimming removed 1 base at V and 11 bases at J, with 20 bases between. This CDR3 is 15 amino acids long. Germline V lookup: CDR1 MDHEN, CDR2 SYDVKM.

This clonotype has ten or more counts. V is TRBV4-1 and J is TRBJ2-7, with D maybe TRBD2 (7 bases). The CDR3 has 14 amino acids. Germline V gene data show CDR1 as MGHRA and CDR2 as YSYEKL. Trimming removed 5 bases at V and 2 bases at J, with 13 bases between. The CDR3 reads CASSFRGGAYEQYF. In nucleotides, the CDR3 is TGCGCCAGCAGCTTTAGGGGGGGGGCCTACGAGCAGTACTTC.

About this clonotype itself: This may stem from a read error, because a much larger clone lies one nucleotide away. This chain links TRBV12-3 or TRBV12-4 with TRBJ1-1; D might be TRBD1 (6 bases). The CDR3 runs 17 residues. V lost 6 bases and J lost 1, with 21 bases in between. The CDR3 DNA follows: TGTGCCAGCAGCCAAGCCAATTCAGGGGTAACGAACACTGAAGCTTTCTTT. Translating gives CASSQANSGVTNTEAFF.

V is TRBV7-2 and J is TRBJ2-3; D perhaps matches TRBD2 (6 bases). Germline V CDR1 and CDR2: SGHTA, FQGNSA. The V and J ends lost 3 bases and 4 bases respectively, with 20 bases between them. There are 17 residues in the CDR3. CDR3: CASSLGLAGGNSDTQYF. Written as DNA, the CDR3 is TGTGCCAGCAGCTTGGGCCTAGCTGGGGGGAATTCAGATACGCAGTATTTT.

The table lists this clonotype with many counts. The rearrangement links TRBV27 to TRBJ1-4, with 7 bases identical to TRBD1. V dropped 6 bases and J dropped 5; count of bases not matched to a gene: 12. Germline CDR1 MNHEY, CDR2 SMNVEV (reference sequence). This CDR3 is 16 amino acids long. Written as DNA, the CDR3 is TGTGCCAGCAGCATCGCGCCGGGACAGAGGAATGAAAAACTGTTTTTT. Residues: CASSIAPGQRNEKLFF.

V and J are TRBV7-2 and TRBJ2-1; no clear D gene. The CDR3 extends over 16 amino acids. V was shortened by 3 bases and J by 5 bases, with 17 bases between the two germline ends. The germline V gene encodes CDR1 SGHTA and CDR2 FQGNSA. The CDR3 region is CASSLKRWKWDNEQFF. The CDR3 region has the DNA TGTGCCAGCAGCTTGAAGAGGTGGAAATGGGACAATGAGCAGTTCTTC. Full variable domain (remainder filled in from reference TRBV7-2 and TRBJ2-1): GAGVSQSPSNKVTEKGKDVELRCDPISGHTALYWYRQSLGQGLEFLIYFQGNSAPDKSGLPSDRFSAERTGGSVSTLTIQRTQQEDSAVYLCASSLKRWKWDNEQFFGPGTRLTVL.

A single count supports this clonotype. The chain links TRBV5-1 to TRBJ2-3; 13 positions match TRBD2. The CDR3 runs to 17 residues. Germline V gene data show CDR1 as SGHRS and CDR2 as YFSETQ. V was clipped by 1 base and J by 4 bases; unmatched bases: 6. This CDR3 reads CASSLFTSGGAADTQYF. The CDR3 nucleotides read TGCGCCAGCAGCTTGTTTACTAGCGGGGGGGCTGCAGATACGCAGTATTTT.

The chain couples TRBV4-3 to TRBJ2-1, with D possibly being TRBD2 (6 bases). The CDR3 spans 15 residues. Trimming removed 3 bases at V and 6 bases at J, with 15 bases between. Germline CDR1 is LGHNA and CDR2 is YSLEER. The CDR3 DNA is TGCGCCAGCAGCCAGGCCGGAGTAGCGGCCAATGAGCAGTTCTTC. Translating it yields CASSQAGVAANEQFF.

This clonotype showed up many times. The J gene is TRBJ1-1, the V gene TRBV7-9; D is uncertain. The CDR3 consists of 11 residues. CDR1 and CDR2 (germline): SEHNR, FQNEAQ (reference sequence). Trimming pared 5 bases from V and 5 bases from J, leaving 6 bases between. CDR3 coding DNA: TGTGCCAGCAGCGATCGGACTGAAGCTTTCTTT. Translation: CASSDRTEAFF.

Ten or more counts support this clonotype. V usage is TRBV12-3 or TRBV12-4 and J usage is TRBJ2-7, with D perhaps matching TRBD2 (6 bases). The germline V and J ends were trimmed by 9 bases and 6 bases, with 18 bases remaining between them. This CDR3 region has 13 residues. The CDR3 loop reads CASRTTLITEQYF. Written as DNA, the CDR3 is TGTGCCAGTCGGACTACCCTGATCACCGAGCAGTACTTC.

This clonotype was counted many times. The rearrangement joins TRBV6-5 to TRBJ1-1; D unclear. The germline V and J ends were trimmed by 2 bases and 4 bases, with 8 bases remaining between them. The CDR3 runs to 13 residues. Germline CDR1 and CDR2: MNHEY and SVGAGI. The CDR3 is CASSYVGGTEAFF. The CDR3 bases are TGTGCCAGCAGTTACGTCGGCGGCACTGAAGCTTTCTTT.

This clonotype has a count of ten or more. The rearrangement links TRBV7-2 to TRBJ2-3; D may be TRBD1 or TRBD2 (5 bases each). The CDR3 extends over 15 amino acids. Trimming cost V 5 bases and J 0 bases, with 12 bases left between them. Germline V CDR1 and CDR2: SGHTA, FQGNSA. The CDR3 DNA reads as TGTGCCAGCAGCCGGGACGCCTCTAGCACAGATACGCAGTATTTT. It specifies CASSRDASSTDTQYF.

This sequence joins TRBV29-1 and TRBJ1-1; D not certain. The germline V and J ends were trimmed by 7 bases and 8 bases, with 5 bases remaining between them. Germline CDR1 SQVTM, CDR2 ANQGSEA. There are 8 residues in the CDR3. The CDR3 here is CSAQEAFF. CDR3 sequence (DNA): TGCAGCGCTCAAGAAGCTTTCTTT.

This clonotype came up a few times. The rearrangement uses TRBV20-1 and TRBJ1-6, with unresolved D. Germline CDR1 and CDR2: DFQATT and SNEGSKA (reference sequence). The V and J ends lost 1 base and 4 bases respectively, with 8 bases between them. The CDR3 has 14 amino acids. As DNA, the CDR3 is TGCAGTGCTAGAGGGGCAGCATATAATTCACCCCTCCACTTT. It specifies CSARGAAYNSPLHF.